These T cell receptor beta chains were read from a single sample in a study of blood T cells in healthy people across ages. TCRdb recomputed calls from the 5' RACE reads with MiXCR, one row per CDR3 protein. The table has roughly 800,000 distinct CDR3 sequences, about 62% seen once. Sequences were obtained from blood. These receptors were taken from a man aged 25-40 years in good health. The CDR3 runs from the conserved cysteine through the conserved F or W. Fields, in order: D gene, J gene, clone size, V gene, CDR3 DNA, CDR3 protein. The D gene is left open where the match is weak. Clone size appears in some rows only: once, few, many, or a class for an expanded clone.

NA	TRBJ2-5	few	TRBV6-6	TGTGCCAGCAGTCGGGACTCAGAGACCCAGTACTTC	CASSRDSETQYF
NA	TRBJ2-3	NA	TRBV6-4	TGTGCCAGCAGTCTCGAAGCCCTAGATACGCAGTATTTT	CASSLEALDTQYF
NA	TRBJ2-4	once	TRBV5-1	TGCGCCACACCCGAGGCTGGTCCCAAAAACATTCAGTACTTC	CATPEAGPKNIQYF
NA	TRBJ1-1	NA	TRBV6-6	TGTGCCAGTGGACTGGACACTGAAGCTTTCTTT	CASGLDTEAFF
NA	TRBJ1-2	once	TRBV6-6	TGTGCCAGCAGTTATAACTATGGCTACACCTTC	CASSYNYGYTF
TRBD2	TRBJ2-5	NA	TRBV11-2	TGTGCCAGCACCCCAGCGGGGGAGCGAGAGACCCAGTACTTC	CASTPAGERETQYF
TRBD1	TRBJ2-1	few	TRBV20-1	TGCAGTGCTAGAGATTTGGCAGGGGGATGGGAGCAGTTCTTC	CSARDLAGGWEQFF
NA	TRBJ1-5	NA	TRBV5-1	TGCGCCAGCAGCCCTTGGGGAGGCGACCAGCCCCAGCATTTT	CASSPWGGDQPQHF
TRBD1	TRBJ2-5	few	TRBV18	TGTGCCAGCTCACCAACTCCCGGGACAGGGACCCAAGAGACCCAGTACTTC	CASSPTPGTGTQETQYF
TRBD1	TRBJ2-1	NA	TRBV10-3	TGTGCCGTCGGGACAGGGGAGTTTGAGCAGTTCTTC	CAVGTGEFEQFF
TRBD2	TRBJ2-5	few	TRBV20-1	TGCAGTGCTTTCCCGAGCGGGAGTGGGGAGACCCAGTACTTC	CSAFPSGSGETQYF
NA	TRBJ2-7	NA	TRBV10-1	TGCGCCAGCAGTTCCACCGGGACACCTTTGGGCGAGCAGTACTTC	CASSSTGTPLGEQYF
NA	TRBJ2-7	many	TRBV7-8	TGTGCCAGCAGCTTGGAACAGTCCTACGAGCAGTACTTC	CASSLEQSYEQYF
NA	TRBJ2-7	NA	TRBV30	TGTGCCTGGACTATGGGTCCCTCTCCCGAGCAGTACTTC	CAWTMGPSPEQYF
NA	TRBJ2-1	NA	TRBV10-2	TGCGCCAGCTCAGGCGCAGGGAGTGAGCAGTTCTTC	CASSGAGSEQFF
NA	TRBJ1-1	once	TRBV18	TGTGCCAGCTCACCAGAAGGCACTGAAGCTTTCTTT	CASSPEGTEAFF
NA	TRBJ2-3	once	TRBV5-6	TGTGCCAGCGCGGGGAACACAGATACGCAGTATTTT	CASAGNTDTQYF
TRBD1	TRBJ1-1	few	TRBV6-2/TRBV6-3	TGTGCCAGCAGTCCAATCCAGGGGGCTGGGGCTGAAGCTTTCTTT	CASSPIQGAGAEAFF
NA	TRBJ2-1	NA	TRBV9	TGTGCCAGCAGCGAGACAGGGAGGGAGGGTGAGCAGTTCTTC	CASSETGREGEQFF
NA	TRBJ1-2	NA	TRBV9	TGTGCCAGCAGCGTATCCAACAGGGAGGTAGATGGCTACACCTTC	CASSVSNREVDGYTF
TRBD2	TRBJ2-7	NA	TRBV3-1	TGTGCCAGCAGCCAAAAAGACCAGGGGCTAGCGGGATTTTGGGCCTACAATGAGCAGTACTTC	CASSQKDQGLAGFWAYNEQYF
NA	TRBJ2-7	NA	TRBV20-1	TGCAGTGCTAAGACCGGGACTTACGAGCAGTACTTC	CSAKTGTYEQYF
NA	TRBJ1-3	NA	TRBV12-3/TRBV12-4	TGTGCCAGCATCAGATTTCACTCTGGAAACACCATATATTTT	CASIRFHSGNTIYF
TRBD1	TRBJ2-5	few	TRBV27	TGTGCCAGCAGTCCTTTGTTTGGGGACAGAGGAGAGACCCAGTACTTC	CASSPLFGDRGETQYF
NA	TRBJ1-6	NA	TRBV4-3	TGCGCCAGCAGCCAAGGGGACCGGTCGGGGTACTATTCACCCCTCCACTTT	CASSQGDRSGYYSPLHF
NA	TRBJ2-7	NA	TRBV20-1	TGCAGTGCTAGCGATACCTACGAGCAGTACTTC	CSASDTYEQYF
NA	TRBJ2-7	few	TRBV6-5	TGTGCCAGCAGTTATAGGCAATCCTACGAGCAGTACTTC	CASSYRQSYEQYF
NA	TRBJ1-4	NA	TRBV4-3	TGCGCCAGCAGCCAAGACCCGGGACCGTTTAATGAAAAACTGTTTTTT	CASSQDPGPFNEKLFF
NA	TRBJ1-1	once	TRBV7-9	TGTGCCAGCAGCCTTACCGGCCTGGGGGAATACACTGAAGCTTTCTTT	CASSLTGLGEYTEAFF
TRBD2	TRBJ2-1	once	TRBV7-2	TGTGCCAGCGGCCATAGCGGGCCCTACAAGGAGCAGTTCTTC	CASGHSGPYKEQFF
NA	TRBJ1-1	NA	TRBV7-8	TGTGCCAGCAGCGCTACCGGGTTATACCCTATGAACACTGAAGCTTTCTTT	CASSATGLYPMNTEAFF
NA	TRBJ1-2	NA	TRBV25-1	TGTGCCAGCAGTGAAATCCTCTATGGCTACACCTTC	CASSEILYGYTF
NA	TRBJ2-7	NA	TRBV7-2	TGTGCCAGCAGCTTATGGGGACTTACGTCCCACGAGCAGTACTTC	CASSLWGLTSHEQYF
TRBD1	TRBJ2-6	NA	TRBV5-1	TGCGCCAGCAGCTTGGTGGGACAGACCTCTGGGGCCAACGTCCCGACTTTC	CASSLVGQTSGANVPTF
NA	TRBJ1-2	NA	TRBV6-7	TGTGCCGGACATGGAAAAGGGGAAAAGGGCTATGGCTACACCTTC	CAGHGKGEKGYGYTF
NA	TRBJ2-7	NA	TRBV5-1	TGCGCCAGCAGCTTGGCGAAACCGGTCCCCTACGAGCAGTACTTC	CASSLAKPVPYEQYF
NA	TRBJ1-5	NA	TRBV24-1	TGTGCCACCAGTGAGGAATTAGCTAGCAATCAGCCCCAGCATTTT	CATSEELASNQPQHF
NA	TRBJ1-2	NA	TRBV4-2	TGTGCCAGCAGCCAAGCGAGTGGCTACACCTTC	CASSQASGYTF
TRBD2	TRBJ2-3	NA	TRBV11-2	TGTGCCAGCAGCTTTCTAGCGGGACCAGATACGCAGTATTTT	CASSFLAGPDTQYF
TRBD2	TRBJ2-1	NA	TRBV7-9	TGTGCCAGCACCAGGACTAGCGGGAGTGAGAGGTTCAATGAGCAGTTCTTC	CASTRTSGSERFNEQFF
NA	TRBJ2-5	NA	TRBV6-1	TGTGCCAGCAGTGAACGATTAAGGGGGAACCAAGAGACCCAGTACTTC	CASSERLRGNQETQYF
TRBD1	TRBJ2-3	once	TRBV5-1	TGCGCCAGCAGCGGACAGGGGGTTGGAGATACGCAGTATTTT	CASSGQGVGDTQYF
NA	TRBJ2-1	NA	TRBV27	TGTGCCAGGACCAAAATACAGGGCGGCTCCTACAATGAGCAGTTCTTC	CARTKIQGGSYNEQFF
NA	TRBJ2-1	many	TRBV20-1	TGCAGTGCTAGAGAGGCGGGACGTAATGACAATGAGCAGTTCTTC	CSAREAGRNDNEQFF
NA	TRBJ1-2	NA	TRBV12-3/TRBV12-4	TGTGCCAGCAGCTACCGGGACCGACCTAACTATGGCTACACCTTC	CASSYRDRPNYGYTF
NA	TRBJ2-1	NA	TRBV7-6	TGTGCCAGCAGCTTAGCGTACGGGAATTACAATGAGCAGTTCTTC	CASSLAYGNYNEQFF
NA	TRBJ1-6	NA	TRBV7-9	TGTGCCAGCAGACAAGGGGGGAAAGGGTCACCCCTCCACTTT	CASRQGGKGSPLHF
NA	TRBJ1-2	NA	TRBV10-3	TGTGCCATCAGTGAGTCGAGGGAGGACTATGGCTACACCTTC	CAISESREDYGYTF
NA	TRBJ2-3	NA	TRBV27	TGTGCCAGCAGTTTGAAGGGAGACACAGATACGCAGTATTTT	CASSLKGDTDTQYF
NA	TRBJ2-1	NA	TRBV4-2	TGTGCCAGCAGCCAAGATCCTGGTGCGGGACCCACCTACAATGAGCAGTTCTTC	CASSQDPGAGPTYNEQFF
NA	TRBJ2-5	NA	TRBV25-1	TGTGCCAGCAGTGACCCCTACAGTGCGAGGGAGACCCAGTACTTC	CASSDPYSARETQYF
TRBD1	TRBJ1-6	few	TRBV20-1	TGCAGTGCGTCCGGGACAGTATATAATTCACCCCTCCACTTT	CSASGTVYNSPLHF
TRBD1	TRBJ1-2	many	TRBV10-2	TGCGCCAGCAGGAAGACAGGGGACGGCTACACCTTC	CASRKTGDGYTF
TRBD2	TRBJ2-1	NA	TRBV2	TGTGCCAGCACGGGTCGGCGGGGGACCATGAACAATGAGCAGTTCTTC	CASTGRRGTMNNEQFF
NA	TRBJ2-7	once	TRBV10-3	TGTGCCGTTACCGGGGAGAACTACGAGCAGTACTTC	CAVTGENYEQYF
NA	TRBJ2-6	few	TRBV20-1	TGCAGTGCTAGGGGAGAAACCGGGGCCCTCCTCTCTGGGGCCAACGTCCTGACTTTC	CSARGETGALLSGANVLTF
NA	TRBJ1-3	NA	TRBV12-3/TRBV12-4	TGTGCCAGCAGTGAGAGCTCTGGAAACACCATATATTTT	CASSESSGNTIYF
NA	TRBJ2-3	NA	TRBV9	TGTGCCAGCAGCTTGGACTCCCCGACCACAGATACGCAGTATTTT	CASSLDSPTTDTQYF
NA	TRBJ1-2	NA	TRBV29-1	TGCAGCGTTGAGTTCTCGTGGGGGTATGGCTACACCTTC	CSVEFSWGYGYTF